This T cell receptor beta chain was documented in a study of cytomegalovirus exposure and HLA in healthy donors. Germline V gives CDR1 KGHSH, CDR2 LQKENI. The CDR3 contains 16 residues. The ends lost 3 bases at V and 9 bases at J; junction bases unmatched: 16. PCR primers comprised 60 Vbeta and 13 Jbeta primers. Produced via immunoSEQ multiplex PCR; TCRdb's table is partial and in-frame only. The sample carries about 180,000 clones, about three quarters recorded once. Material: PBMCs. The TCR originated in a man in his forties in good health and CMV-seropositive. The chain joins TRBV18 to TRBJ2-7; 8 positions agree with TRBD2. CDR3 bases: TGTGCCAGCTCACCCGGAGGAGCGGGAGTGGGAATAGTGCAGTACTTC. This sequence encodes CASSPGGAGVGIVQYF.